This TCR beta chain originates from a study of radiotherapy plus CTLA-4 blockade in lung cancer. Those with chemo-refractory metastatic non-small-cell lung cancer were treated with focal radiation combined with CTLA-4 blockade using ipilimumab. Study-level results: Blood TCR clones of tumor origin expanded after radiotherapy plus ipilimumab.

To note about this clone: The antigen is unknown.

The CDR3 loop spans 15 amino acids. The germline CDR1 and CDR2 sequences are SEHNR and FQNEAQ (reference sequence). V shed 1 base, J shed 4 bases, and the junction held 6 bases outside the gene matches. The repertoire was sequenced with immunoSEQ multiplex PCR; TCRdb's copy has only in-frame clones and lacks some. The sample contains more than 95,000 clones, 65% to 80% of which appear only once. This sequence originates from a human donor with non-small cell lung cancer who had a partial response to radiotherapy plus ipilimumab. Some clones in this sample may be carry-over from other donors' samples. The chain employs TRBV7-9 and TRBJ2-7; 8 bases are a match to TRBD2. The starting material was peripheral blood, obtained from a patient treated with radiotherapy plus ipilimumab. The CDR3 DNA sequence: TGTGCCAGCAGCTTAGAGGGCGGGGGGATATACGAGCAGTACTTC. Translating gives CASSLEGGGIYEQYF.